This T cell receptor (beta chain) was found in a study of T cell responses to AZD1222 COVID-19 vaccine. Broader study findings: Scientists sampled the repertoires only once the peak T cell response had passed. There were mostly white British donors and more females than males, and clonal diversity was possibly underestimated.

Assay: immunoSEQ multiplex PCR; the TCRdb copy retains only in-frame clones and omits some. The sample records 85,000 to 100,000 clones, about 92% being singletons. Notes on this clone: Its antigen remains unidentified.

V lost 5 bases, J lost 0 bases, and 20 bases lay in between. Germline CDR1 is SGHTA and CDR2 is FQGTGA. This CDR3 region has 17 residues. Sample: peripheral blood, taken on day 0 of AZD1222 vaccination. This receptor was identified in an adult in good health. This chain links TRBV7-3 with TRBJ2-7; D unresolved. The CDR3 reads CASSVWKIKSASYEQYF. DNA of the CDR3: TGTGCCAGCAGCGTTTGGAAGATAAAATCAGCCTCCTACGAGCAGTACTTC.